Sequencing of this T cell receptor (beta chain) was carried out in a study of shared clonotypes between healthy human individuals. Some 84 million PBMCs supplied genomic DNA for unsorted samples. Per the original data handling: Junction-only sequences produced by ImmunoSEQ had no quality scores, so filtering differed. Sequencing used immunoSEQ multiplex PCR; TCRdb keeps in-frame clones, though not all of them. That table supplies the V and J calls and clone size; D and trimming were determined from the DNA. The table records hundreds of thousands of clones, more than 75% of them present only once. Sequenced material: PBMCs. This sequence originates from a woman in her forties in good health. Some clones in this sample may be carry-over from other donors' samples.

The CDR3 sequence is CASSPRSGAGGDEQYF. CDR3 coding DNA: TGTGCCAGCAGTCCACGCTCCGGGGCAGGCGGGGACGAGCAGTACTTC. The J gene is TRBJ2-5, the V gene TRBV6-6; maybe TRBD2 (6 bases). With the DNA end fitting TRBJ2-7 better, the J assignment may be wrong. This CDR3 contains 16 residues. The germline CDR1 and CDR2 sequences are MNHNY and SVGAGI (reference sequence).